This T cell receptor (beta chain) is from a study of CD8+ T cells in alopecia areata. CDR1 is SGHTA, CDR2 FQGNSA, per germline. Trimming took 2 bases from V and 5 from J, leaving 7 bases between them. The CDR3 contains 12 residues. Investigators isolated RNA and reverse transcribed it into cDNA to act as the sequencing template. This table comes from immunoSEQ multiplex PCR, and its TCRdb copy is limited to in-frame clones, with some not included. The sample includes 90,000 to 120,000 clones, roughly 59% of them seen just once. This clone was seen a few times. Sorting separated CD4+ and CD8+ T cells out of PBMCs.

The material sequenced was CD8+ T cells sorted from blood. The J gene is TRBJ2-7, the V gene TRBV7-2; D is unclear. The TCR sequence derives from a human donor in good health. CDR3 in DNA: TGTGCCAGCAGCTTAAATTGGAACGAGCAGTACTTC. Amino acids: CASSLNWNEQYF.